This entry describes one T cell receptor (beta chain). The CDR3 is 14 residues long. V lost 4 bases and J lost 1, with 10 bases in between. Germline V lookup: CDR1 SEHNR, CDR2 FQNEAQ (reference sequence). The protocol was immunoSEQ multiplex PCR, while the TCRdb copy is restricted to in-frame clones and leaves out a portion. The sample holds about 150,000 clones, about 85% seen once. This sample is drawn from a study of blood T cell repertoires in COVID-19. Whole-study context: Sources were T cells, B-cell-depleted T cells, or PBMCs; the material itself was cDNA or gDNA.

Sequencing input: peripheral blood. The sequence was obtained from a woman aged 40 to 50 with active or convalescent COVID-19. The V and J genes are TRBV7-9 and TRBJ1-1; no reliable D call. The CDR3 region is CASSSSYQNTEAFF. In DNA form, the CDR3 reads TGTGCCAGCAGCTCGAGCTATCAGAACACTGAAGCTTTCTTT. The full variable domain, with the rest looked up from reference TRBV7-9 and TRBJ1-1, is DTGVSQNPRHKITKRGQNVTFRCDPISEHNRLYWYRQTLGQGPEFLTYFQNEAQLEKSRLLSDRFSAERPKGSFSTLEIQRTEQGDSAMYLCASSSSYQNTEAFFGQGTRLTVV.